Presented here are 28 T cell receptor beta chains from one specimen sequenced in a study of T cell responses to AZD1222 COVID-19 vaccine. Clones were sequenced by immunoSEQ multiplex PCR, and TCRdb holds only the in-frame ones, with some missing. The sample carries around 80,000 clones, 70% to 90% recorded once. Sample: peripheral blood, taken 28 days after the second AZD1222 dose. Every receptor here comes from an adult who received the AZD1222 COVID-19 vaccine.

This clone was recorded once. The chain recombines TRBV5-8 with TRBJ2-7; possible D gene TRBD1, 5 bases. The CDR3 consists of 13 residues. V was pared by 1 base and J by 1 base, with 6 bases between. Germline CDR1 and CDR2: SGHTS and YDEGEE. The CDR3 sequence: CASSLQGSYEQYF. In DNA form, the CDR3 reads TGTGCCAGCAGCTTGCAGGGATCCTACGAGCAGTACTTC. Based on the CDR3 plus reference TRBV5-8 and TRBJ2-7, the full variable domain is EAGVTQSPTHLIKTRGQQATLRCSPISGHTSVYWYQQALGLGLQFLLWYDEGEERNRGNFPPRFSGRQFPNYSSELNVNALELEDSALYLCASSLQGSYEQYFGPGTRLTVT.

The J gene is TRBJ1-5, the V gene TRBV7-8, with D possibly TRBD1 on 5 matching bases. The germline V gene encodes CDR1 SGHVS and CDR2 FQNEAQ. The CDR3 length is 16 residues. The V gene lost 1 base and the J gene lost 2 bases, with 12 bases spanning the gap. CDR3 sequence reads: CASSLEGYLGNQPQHF. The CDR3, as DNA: TGTGCCAGCAGCTTAGAGGGGTATCTGGGCAATCAGCCCCAGCATTTT.

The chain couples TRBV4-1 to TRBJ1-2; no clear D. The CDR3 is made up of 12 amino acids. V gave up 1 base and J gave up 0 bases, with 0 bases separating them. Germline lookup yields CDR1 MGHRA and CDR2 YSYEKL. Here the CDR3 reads CASSQANYGYTF. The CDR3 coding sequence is TGCGCCAGCAGCCAAGCTAACTATGGCTACACCTTC.

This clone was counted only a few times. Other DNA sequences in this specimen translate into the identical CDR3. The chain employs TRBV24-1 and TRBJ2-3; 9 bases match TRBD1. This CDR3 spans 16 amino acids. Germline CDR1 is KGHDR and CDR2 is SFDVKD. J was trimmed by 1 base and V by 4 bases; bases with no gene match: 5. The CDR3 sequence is CATSDPGTGRTDTQYF. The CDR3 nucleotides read TGTGCCACCAGTGACCCCGGGACAGGGCGCACAGATACGCAGTATTTT.

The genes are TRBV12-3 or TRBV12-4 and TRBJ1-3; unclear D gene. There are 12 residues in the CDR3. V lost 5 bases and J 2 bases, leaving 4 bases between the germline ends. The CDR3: CASSPAGNTIYF. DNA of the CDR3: TGTGCCAGCAGTCCAGCTGGAAACACCATATATTTT.

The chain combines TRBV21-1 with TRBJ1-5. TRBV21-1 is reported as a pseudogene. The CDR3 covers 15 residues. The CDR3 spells CASSKGGYSNQPQHF. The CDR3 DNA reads TGTGCCAGCAGCAAAGGTGGGTATAGCAATCAGCCCCAGCATTTT.

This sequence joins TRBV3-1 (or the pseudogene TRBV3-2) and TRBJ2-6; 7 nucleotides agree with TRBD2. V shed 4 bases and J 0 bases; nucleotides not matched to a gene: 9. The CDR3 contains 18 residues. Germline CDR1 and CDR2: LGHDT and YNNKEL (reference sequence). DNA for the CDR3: TGTGCCAGCAGCCCCCGTGGGGGGGGGATCTCTGGGGCCAACGTCCTGACTTTC. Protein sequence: CASSPRGGGISGANVLTF.

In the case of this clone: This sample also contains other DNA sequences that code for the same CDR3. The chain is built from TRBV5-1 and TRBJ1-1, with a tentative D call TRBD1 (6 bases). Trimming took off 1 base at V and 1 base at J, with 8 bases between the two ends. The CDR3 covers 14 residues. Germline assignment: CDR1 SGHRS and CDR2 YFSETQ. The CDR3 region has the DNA TGCGCCAGCAGCTTGTGGACAGAGAACACTGAAGCTTTCTTT. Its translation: CASSLWTENTEAFF.

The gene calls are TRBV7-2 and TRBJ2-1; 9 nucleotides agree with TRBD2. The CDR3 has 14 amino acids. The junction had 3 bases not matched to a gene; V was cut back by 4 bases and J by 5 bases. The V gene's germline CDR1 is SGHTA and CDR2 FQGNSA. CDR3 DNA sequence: TGTGCCAGCAGCTACAGCGGGGGGAACAATGAGCAGTTCTTC. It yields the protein CASSYSGGNNEQFF.

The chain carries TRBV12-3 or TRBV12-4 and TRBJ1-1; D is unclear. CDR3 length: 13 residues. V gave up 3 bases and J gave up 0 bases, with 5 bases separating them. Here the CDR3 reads CASSFRLNTEAFF. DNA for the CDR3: TGTGCCAGCAGTTTCCGATTGAACACTGAAGCTTTCTTT.

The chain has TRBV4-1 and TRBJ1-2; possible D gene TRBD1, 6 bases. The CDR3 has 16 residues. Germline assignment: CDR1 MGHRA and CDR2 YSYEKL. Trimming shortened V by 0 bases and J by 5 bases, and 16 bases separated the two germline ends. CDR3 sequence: CASSQEGTGHIYGYTF. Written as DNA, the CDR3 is TGCGCCAGCAGCCAAGAAGGTACGGGACACATATATGGCTACACCTTC.

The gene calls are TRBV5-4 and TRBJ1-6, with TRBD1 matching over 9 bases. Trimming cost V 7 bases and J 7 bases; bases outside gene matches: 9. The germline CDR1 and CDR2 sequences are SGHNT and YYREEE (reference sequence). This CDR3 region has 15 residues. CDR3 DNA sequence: TGTGCCAGCGGGTTAGGGACAGGGCTAAATTCACCCCTCCACTTT. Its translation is CASGLGTGLNSPLHF. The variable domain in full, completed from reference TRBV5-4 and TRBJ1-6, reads ETGVTQSPTHLIKTRGQQVTLRCSSQSGHNTVSWYQQALGQGPQFIFQYYREEENGRGNFPPRFSGLQFPNYSSELNVNALELDDSALYLCASGLGTGLNSPLHFGNGTRLTVT.

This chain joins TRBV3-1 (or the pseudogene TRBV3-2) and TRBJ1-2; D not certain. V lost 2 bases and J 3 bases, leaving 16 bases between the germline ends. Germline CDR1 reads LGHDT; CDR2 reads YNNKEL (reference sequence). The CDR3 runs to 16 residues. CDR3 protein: CASSQFSAGLDYGYTF. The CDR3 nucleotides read TGTGCCAGCAGCCAATTTTCGGCGGGCTTGGACTATGGCTACACCTTC.

In DNA form, the CDR3 reads TGCGCCAGCAGCCAAGATGGGACGGGATCGAGTGGCTACACCTTC. This gives the protein CASSQDGTGSSGYTF. The chain is built from TRBV4-1 and TRBJ1-2, with TRBD1 as a possible D gene (5 bases). Germline CDR1 reads MGHRA; CDR2 reads YSYEKL. This CDR3 contains 15 residues. V was pared by 0 bases and J by 7 bases, with 15 bases between.

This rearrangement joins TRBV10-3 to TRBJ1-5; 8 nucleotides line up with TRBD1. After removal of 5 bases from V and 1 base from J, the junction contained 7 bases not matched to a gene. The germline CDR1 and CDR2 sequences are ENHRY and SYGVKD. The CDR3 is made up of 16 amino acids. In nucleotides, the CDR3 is TGTGCCATCAGTACACAGGGGGGGAAGAGCAATCAGCCCCAGCATTTT. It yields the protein CAISTQGGKSNQPQHF.

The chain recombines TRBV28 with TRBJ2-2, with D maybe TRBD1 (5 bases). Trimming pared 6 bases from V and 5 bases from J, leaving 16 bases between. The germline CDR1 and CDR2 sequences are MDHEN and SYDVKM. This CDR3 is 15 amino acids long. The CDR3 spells CASSHWGTGTGELFF. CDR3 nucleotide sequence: TGTGCCAGCAGCCATTGGGGCACCGGGACCGGGGAGCTGTTTTTT.

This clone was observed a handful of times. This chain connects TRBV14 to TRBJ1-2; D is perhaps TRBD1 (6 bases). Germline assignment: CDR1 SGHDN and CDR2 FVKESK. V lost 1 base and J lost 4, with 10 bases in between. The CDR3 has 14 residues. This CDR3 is CASSQVRGVYGYTF. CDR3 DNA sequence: TGTGCCAGCAGCCAAGTTAGGGGGGTCTATGGCTACACCTTC.

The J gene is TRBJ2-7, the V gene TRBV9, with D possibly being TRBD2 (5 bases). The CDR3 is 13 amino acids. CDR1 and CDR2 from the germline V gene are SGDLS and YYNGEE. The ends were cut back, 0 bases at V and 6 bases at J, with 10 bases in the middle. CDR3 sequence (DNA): TGTGCCAGCAGCGTAGCTTCGGGGTTCGAGCAGTACTTC. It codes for CASSVASGFEQYF.

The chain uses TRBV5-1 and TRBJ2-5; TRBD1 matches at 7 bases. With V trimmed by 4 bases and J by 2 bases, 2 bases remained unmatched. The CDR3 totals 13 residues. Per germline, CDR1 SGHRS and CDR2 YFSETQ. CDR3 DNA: TGCGCCAGCAGCCGGACAGGTCAAGAGACCCAGTACTTC. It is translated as CASSRTGQETQYF.

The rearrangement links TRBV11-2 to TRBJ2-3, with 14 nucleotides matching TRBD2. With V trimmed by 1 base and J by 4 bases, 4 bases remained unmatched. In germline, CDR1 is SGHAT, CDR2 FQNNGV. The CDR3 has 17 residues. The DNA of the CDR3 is TGTGCCAGCAGCTTAGCCAGACTAGCGGGGGGGGCAGATACGCAGTATTTT. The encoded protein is CASSLARLAGGADTQYF.

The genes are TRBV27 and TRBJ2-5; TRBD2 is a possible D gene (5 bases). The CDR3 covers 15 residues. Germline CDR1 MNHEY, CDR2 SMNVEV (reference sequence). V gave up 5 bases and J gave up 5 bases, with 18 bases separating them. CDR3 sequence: CASSEEWAGPETQYF. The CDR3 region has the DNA TGTGCCAGCAGTGAAGAGTGGGCGGGTCCCGAGACCCAGTACTTC.

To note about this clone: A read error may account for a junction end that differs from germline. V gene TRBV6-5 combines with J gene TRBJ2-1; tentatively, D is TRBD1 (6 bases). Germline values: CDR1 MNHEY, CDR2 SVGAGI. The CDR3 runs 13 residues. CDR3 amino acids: CASQDWDNNGQFF. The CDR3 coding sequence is TGTGCCAGTCAGGACTGGGACAACAATGGGCAGTTCTTC.

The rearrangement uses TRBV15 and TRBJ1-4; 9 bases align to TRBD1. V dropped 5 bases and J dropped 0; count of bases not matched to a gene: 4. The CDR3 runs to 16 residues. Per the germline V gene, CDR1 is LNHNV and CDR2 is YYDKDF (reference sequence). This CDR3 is CATSGDREATNEKLFF. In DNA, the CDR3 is TGTGCCACCAGCGGGGACAGGGAAGCAACTAATGAAAAACTGTTTTTT. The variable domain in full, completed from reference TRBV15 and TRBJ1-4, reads DAMVIQNPRYQVTQFGKPVTLSCSQTLNHNVMYWYQQKSSQAPKLLFHYYDKDFNNEADTPDNFQSRRPNTSFCFLDIRSPGLGDTAMYLCATSGDREATNEKLFFGSGTQLSVL.

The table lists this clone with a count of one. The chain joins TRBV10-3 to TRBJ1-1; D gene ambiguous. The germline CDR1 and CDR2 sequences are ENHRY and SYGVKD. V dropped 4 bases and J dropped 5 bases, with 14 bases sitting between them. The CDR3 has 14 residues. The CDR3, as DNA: TGTGCCATCAGTGGGCATCTGAGTGCGACTGAAGCTTTCTTT. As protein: CAISGHLSATEAFF.

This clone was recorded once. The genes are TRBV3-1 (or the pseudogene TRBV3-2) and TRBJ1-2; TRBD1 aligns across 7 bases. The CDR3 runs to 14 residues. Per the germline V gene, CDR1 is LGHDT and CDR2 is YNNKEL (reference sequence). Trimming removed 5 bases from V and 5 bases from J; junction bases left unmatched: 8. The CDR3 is CASSSTGRWYGYTF. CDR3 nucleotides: TGTGCCAGCAGCTCGACAGGGCGCTGGTATGGCTACACCTTC.

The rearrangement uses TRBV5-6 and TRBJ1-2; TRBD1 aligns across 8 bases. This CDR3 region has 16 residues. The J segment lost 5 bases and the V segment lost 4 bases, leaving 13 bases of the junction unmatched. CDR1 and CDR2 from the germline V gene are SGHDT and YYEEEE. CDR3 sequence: CASSPLTGQGRYGYTF. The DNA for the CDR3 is TGTGCCAGCAGCCCACTCACCGGACAGGGTCGATATGGCTACACCTTC.

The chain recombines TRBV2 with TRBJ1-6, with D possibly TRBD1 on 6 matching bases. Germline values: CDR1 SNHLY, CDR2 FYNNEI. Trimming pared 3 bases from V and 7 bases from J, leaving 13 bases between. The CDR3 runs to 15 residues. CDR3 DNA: TGTGCCAGCAGTGATGACAGGATCCAAAATTCACCCCTCCACTTT. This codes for CASSDDRIQNSPLHF.

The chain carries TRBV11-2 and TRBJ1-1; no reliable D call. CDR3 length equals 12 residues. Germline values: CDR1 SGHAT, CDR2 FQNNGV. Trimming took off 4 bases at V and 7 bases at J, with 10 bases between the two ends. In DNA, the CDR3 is TGTGCCAGCAGCTCACAGATGATTGAAGCTTTCTTT. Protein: CASSSQMIEAFF.